The next 9 T cell receptor beta chains were all read from a single sample in a study of blood T cells in healthy people across ages. The second PCR ran roughly 7 to 12 cycles with a sample-barcoded 5' primer and J-beta primers. TCRdb re-analysed the 5' RACE reads in MiXCR, keeping a single row per CDR3 protein. The data hold roughly 410,000 distinct CDR3 sequences, with 52% observed a single time. Sample: blood. Receptor source: a man aged 60-69 years in good health.

This clonotype was seen many times. This rearrangement joins TRBV30 to TRBJ2-7; TRBD1 might be the D (6 bases). The CDR3 sequence is 12 residues long. Germline V lookup: CDR1 GTSNPN, CDR2 SVGIG (reference sequence). V was cut by 2 bases and J by 2 bases, with 7 bases left in between. The CDR3 sequence: CAWSSGAYEQYF. DNA of the CDR3: TGTGCCTGGAGTTCAGGGGCCTACGAGCAGTACTTC.

The DNA of the CDR3 is TGTGCCACCAGTGGGGACCTTCGTGCAGATACGCAGTATTTT. Amino acid sequence: CATSGDLRADTQYF. The chain is built from TRBV24-1 and TRBJ2-3; D may correspond to TRBD1 or TRBD2 (5 bases each). The CDR3 is 14 amino acids. The germline V and J ends were trimmed by 5 bases and 4 bases, with 12 bases remaining between them. Germline CDR1 and CDR2: KGHDR and SFDVKD.

A word on this clonotype: Just one base apart from a much larger clone, this may be a read error. This rearrangement joins TRBV20-1 to TRBJ2-7; 7 bases align to TRBD2. Germline CDR1 is DFQATT and CDR2 is SNEGSKA (reference sequence). The J segment lost 1 base and the V segment lost 5 bases, leaving 11 bases of the junction unmatched. The CDR3 is 15 amino acids. CDR3 sequence reads: CSAGSLAEPSYEQYF. The CDR3 nucleotides are TGCAGTGCTGGTTCCCTAGCGGAGCCATCCTACGAGCAGTACTTC.

The gene calls are TRBV4-3 and TRBJ1-6; D possibly corresponds to TRBD1 (5 bases). The CDR3 consists of 15 residues. Germline V gene lookup returns CDR1 LGHNA and CDR2 YSLEER. The V end lost 0 bases, the J end lost 8 bases, and 11 bases lay between the germline ends. The CDR3 DNA sequence: TGCGCCAGCAGCCAAGAGTGGGGGAGGGATTCACCCCTCCACTTT. Its translation is CASSQEWGRDSPLHF.

The V call is TRBV10-3, the J call TRBJ2-3; 8 bases line up with TRBD1. Germline V lookup: CDR1 ENHRY, CDR2 SYGVKD. The junction had 6 bases not matched to a gene; V was cut back by 5 bases and J by 2 bases. This CDR3 contains 15 residues. CDR3 nucleotide sequence: TGTGCCATCAGTTCCGGGACAGGAATCACAGATACGCAGTATTTT. This codes for CAISSGTGITDTQYF.

This clonotype was counted between two and nine times. A single base separates this from a much larger clone, so it may be a read error. The chain's CDR3 is CASSLLLSGGSSYNEQYF. The DNA for the CDR3 is TGTGCCAGCAGCTTACTTCTTTCGGGGGGCAGCTCCTACAATGAGCAGTACTTC. This chain joins TRBV11-2 and TRBJ2-1, with a possible D match to TRBD2 (7 bases). The J call may not be correct, given that the DNA end is closer to TRBJ2-7. This CDR3 contains 18 residues. Looked up from germline, CDR1 is SGHAT and CDR2 is FQNNGV.

Worth noting for this clonotype: Relative to the germline gene, one junction end is altered; a read error may explain this. This chain uses TRBV12-3 or TRBV12-4 with TRBJ2-5; D is possibly TRBD1 (5 bases). The CDR3 has 14 amino acids. The CDR3 region is CVSSLDQGMETQYF. The CDR3 DNA is TGTGTCAGCAGTTTGGACCAGGGTATGGAGACCCAGTACTTC.

The V call is TRBV12-3 or TRBV12-4, the J call TRBJ2-1; 12 bases fit TRBD2. Trimming cost V 5 bases and J 13 bases; bases outside gene matches: 27. This CDR3 region has 20 residues. The CDR3 protein is CASSPTLGHPSRLAGDIQFF. For the CDR3, the DNA is TGTGCCAGCAGTCCAACCCTGGGACACCCGAGTCGACTAGCGGGAGATATCCAGTTCTTC.

V gene TRBV5-1 combines with J gene TRBJ2-6; D is unclear. The CDR3 has 16 residues. With 2 bases removed from V and 0 bases from J, the gap between germline ends came to 9 bases. CDR1 is SGHRS and CDR2 is YFSETQ in the germline V gene. The CDR3 DNA reads TGCGCCAGCAGCTTAGCTCCAGCCTCTGGGGCCAACGTCCTGACTTTC. Translating gives CASSLAPASGANVLTF.